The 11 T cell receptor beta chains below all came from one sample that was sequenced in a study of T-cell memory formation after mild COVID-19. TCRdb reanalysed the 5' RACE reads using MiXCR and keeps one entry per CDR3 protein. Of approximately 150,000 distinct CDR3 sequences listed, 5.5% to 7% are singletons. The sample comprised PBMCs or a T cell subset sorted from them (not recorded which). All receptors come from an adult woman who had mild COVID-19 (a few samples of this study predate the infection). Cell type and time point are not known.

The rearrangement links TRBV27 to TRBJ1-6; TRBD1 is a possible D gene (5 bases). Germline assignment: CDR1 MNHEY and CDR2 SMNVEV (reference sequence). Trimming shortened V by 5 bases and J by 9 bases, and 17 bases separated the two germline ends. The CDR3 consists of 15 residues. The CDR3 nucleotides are TGTGCCAGCAGTCCCACCCCTCCCAGGGCTTCACCCCTCCACTTT. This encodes CASSPTPPRASPLHF.

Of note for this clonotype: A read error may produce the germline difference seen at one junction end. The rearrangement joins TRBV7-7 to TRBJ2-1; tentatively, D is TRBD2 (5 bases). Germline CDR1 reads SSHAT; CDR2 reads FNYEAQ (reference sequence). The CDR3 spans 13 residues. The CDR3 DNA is TGTGCTAGCAGCTTAGAGGGCTTAGCAGAGCAGTTCTTC. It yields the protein CASSLEGLAEQFF.

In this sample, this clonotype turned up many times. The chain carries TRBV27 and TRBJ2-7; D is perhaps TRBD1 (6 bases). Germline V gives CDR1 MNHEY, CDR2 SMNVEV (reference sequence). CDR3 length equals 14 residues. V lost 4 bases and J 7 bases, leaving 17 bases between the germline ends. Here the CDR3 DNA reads TGTGCCAGCAGTTCCCCAGGGGTTACGGGGGAGCAGTACTTC. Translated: CASSSPGVTGEQYF.

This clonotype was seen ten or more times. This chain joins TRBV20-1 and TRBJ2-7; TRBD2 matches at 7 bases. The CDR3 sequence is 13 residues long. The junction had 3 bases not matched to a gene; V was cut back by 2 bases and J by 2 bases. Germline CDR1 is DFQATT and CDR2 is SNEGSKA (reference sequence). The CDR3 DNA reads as TGCAGTGCTAGATTGGGAGGGACCTACGAGCAGTACTTC. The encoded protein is CSARLGGTYEQYF.

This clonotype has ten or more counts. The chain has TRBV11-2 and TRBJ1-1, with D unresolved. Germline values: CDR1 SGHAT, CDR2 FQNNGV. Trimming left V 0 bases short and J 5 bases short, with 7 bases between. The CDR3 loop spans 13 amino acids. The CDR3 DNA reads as TGTGCCAGCAGCTTAGAGGTCAGAACTGAAGCTTTCTTT. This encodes CASSLEVRTEAFF.

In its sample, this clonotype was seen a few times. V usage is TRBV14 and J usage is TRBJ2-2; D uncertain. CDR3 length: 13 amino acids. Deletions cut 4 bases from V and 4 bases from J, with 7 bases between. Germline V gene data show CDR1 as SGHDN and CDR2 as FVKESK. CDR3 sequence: CASSPYGTGELFF. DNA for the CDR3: TGTGCCAGCAGCCCTTATGGCACCGGGGAGCTGTTTTTT.

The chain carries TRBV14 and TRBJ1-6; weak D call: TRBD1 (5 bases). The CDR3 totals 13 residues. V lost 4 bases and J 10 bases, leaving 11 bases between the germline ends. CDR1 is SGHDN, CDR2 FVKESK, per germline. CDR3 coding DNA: TGTGCCAGCAGCCCGGGGGTCGGCTCACCCCTCCACTTT. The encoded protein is CASSPGVGSPLHF.

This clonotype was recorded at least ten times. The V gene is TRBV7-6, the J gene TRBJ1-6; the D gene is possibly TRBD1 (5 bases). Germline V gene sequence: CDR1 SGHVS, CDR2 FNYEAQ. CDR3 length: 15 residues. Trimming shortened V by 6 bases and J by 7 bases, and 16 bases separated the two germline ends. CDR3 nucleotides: TGTGCCAGCAGTTACAGAAACCAGGGCAATTCACCCCTCCACTTT. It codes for CASSYRNQGNSPLHF. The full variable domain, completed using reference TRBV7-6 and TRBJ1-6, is GAGVSQSPRYKVTKRGQDVALRCDPISGHVSLYWYRQALGQGPEFLTYFNYEAQQDKSGLPNDRFSAERPEGSISTLTIQRTEQRDSAMYRCASSYRNQGNSPLHFGNGTRLTVT.

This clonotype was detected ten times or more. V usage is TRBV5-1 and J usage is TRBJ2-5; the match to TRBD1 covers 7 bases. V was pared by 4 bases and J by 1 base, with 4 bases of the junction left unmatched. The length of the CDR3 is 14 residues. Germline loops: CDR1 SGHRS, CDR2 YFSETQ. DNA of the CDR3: TGCGCCAGCAGCAATCGGACAGGCCAAGAGACCCAGTACTTC. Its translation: CASSNRTGQETQYF.

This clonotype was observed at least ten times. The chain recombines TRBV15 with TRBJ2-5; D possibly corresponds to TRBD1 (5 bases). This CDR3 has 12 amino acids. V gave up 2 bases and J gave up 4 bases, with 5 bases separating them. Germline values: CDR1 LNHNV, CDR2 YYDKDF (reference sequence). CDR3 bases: TGTGCCACCAGCAGACAGGGAGAGACCCAGTACTTC. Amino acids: CATSRQGETQYF.

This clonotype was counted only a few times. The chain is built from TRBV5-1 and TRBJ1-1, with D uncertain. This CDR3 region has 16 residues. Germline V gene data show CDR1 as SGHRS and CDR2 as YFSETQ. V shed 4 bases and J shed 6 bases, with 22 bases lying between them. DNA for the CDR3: TGCGCCAGCAGCCTGGAACCCGGGTCGAAAGACGCTGAAGCTTTCTTT. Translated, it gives CASSLEPGSKDAEAFF.